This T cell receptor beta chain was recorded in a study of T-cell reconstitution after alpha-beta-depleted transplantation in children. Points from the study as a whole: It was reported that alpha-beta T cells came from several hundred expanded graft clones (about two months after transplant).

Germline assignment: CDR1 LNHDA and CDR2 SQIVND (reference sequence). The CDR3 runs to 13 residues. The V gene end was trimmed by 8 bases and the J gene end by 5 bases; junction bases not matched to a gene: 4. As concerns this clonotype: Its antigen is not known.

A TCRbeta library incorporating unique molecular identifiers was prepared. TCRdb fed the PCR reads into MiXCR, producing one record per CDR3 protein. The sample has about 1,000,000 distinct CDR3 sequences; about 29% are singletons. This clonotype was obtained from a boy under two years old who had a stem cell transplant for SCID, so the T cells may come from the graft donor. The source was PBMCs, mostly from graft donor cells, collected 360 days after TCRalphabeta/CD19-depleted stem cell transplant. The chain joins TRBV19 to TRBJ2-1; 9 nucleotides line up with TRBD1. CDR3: CASDRGEDNEQFF. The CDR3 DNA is TGTGCCAGTGACAGGGGGGAAGACAATGAGCAGTTCTTC.